A selection of T cell receptor beta chains follows, all from one sample in a study of cytomegalovirus exposure and HLA in healthy donors. Sequencing was performed with immunoSEQ multiplex PCR; in TCRdb, only in-frame clones are kept and a portion is missing. The sample holds over 100,000 clones; 75% to 85% are singletons and the top ten take under 3%. Material: PBMCs. The receptors originated from a woman younger than 30 in good health and CMV-seropositive. Both conserved end residues are part of each CDR3. A D gene is named only where the DNA matches it firmly. A row's size may be missing; if present it is once, few, many or a size class.

J | size | V | length | D | DNA | CDR3
TRBJ2-3 | - | TRBV9 | 15 | TRBD1 | TGTGCCAGCACCCCGGCAGGGGGCGTAAAAGATACGCAGTATTTT | CASTPAGGVKDTQYF
TRBJ2-7 | - | TRBV9 | 15 | - | TGTGCCAGCAGCGTAGGGACAGAGACTTACTACGAGCAGTACTTC | CASSVGTETYYEQYF
TRBJ1-2 | - | TRBV27 | 13 | TRBD1 | TGTGCCAGCAGTCGACAGGGAGCGTATGGCTACACCTTC | CASSRQGAYGYTF
TRBJ2-4 | - | TRBV11-3 | 17 | TRBD1 | TGTGCCAGCAGCTCAGGGGGCCCTTTCCTAGCCAAAAACATTCAGTACTTC | CASSSGGPFLAKNIQYF
TRBJ2-7 | - | TRBV15 | 13 | TRBD1 | TGTGCCACCAGCACGGGACAGGGCTACGAGCAGTACTTC | CATSTGQGYEQYF
TRBJ2-7 | few | TRBV6-1 | 14 | TRBD2 | TGTGCCAGCAGAGCGACTAGCGGGGAGTACGAGCAGTACTTC | CASRATSGEYEQYF
TRBJ2-5 | - | TRBV29-1 | 14 | TRBD2 | TGCAGCGATGCAAGCGGGGGGCGCGGGGAGACCCAGTACTTC | CSDASGGRGETQYF
TRBJ1-1 | - | TRBV6-5 | 13 | TRBD1 | TGTGCCAGCCGACAGGGAAGTCTCTCTGAAGCTTTCTTT | CASRQGSLSEAFF
TRBJ2-3 | - | TRBV7-3 | 16 | TRBD2 | TGTGCCAGCAGCTTCGGAGATACGGGGGGGCCAAATACGCAGTATTTT | CASSFGDTGGPNTQYF
TRBJ2-3 | - | TRBV5-4 | 13 | - | TGTGCCAGCAGCCCCTGGGGGGCAGATACGCAGTATTTT | CASSPWGADTQYF
TRBJ1-1 | - | TRBV19 | 14 | - | TGTGCCAGTAGCCCCATCTTAGCGGTTACTGAAGCTTTCTTT | CASSPILAVTEAFF
TRBJ1-2 | - | TRBV27 | 18 | - | TGTGCCAGCAGCCGCCTGACAGATGGATCTATCGGAGTCTATGGCTACACCTTC | CASSRLTDGSIGVYGYTF
TRBJ2-1 | - | TRBV5-1 | 13 | - | TGCGCCAGCAGCTCCGAACTAGTCAATGAGCAGTTCTTC | CASSSELVNEQFF
TRBJ2-1 | - | TRBV18 | 14 | - | TGTGCCAGCTCACCGGGCGCTTCCTACAATGAGCAGTTCTTC | CASSPGASYNEQFF
TRBJ2-1 | - | TRBV30 | 15 | TRBD2 | TGTGCCTGGAGTGGGACTAGCGGGGGGGTAAGTGAGCAGTTCTTC | CAWSGTSGGVSEQFF
TRBJ1-6 | - | TRBV4-2 | 17 | - | TGTGCCAGCAGCCAAGATAGTATAACCATTTTTAATTCACCCCTCCACTTT | CASSQDSITIFNSPLHF
TRBJ2-5 | - | TRBV18 | 14 | - | TGTGCCAGCTCACCATTAAGGGGACAAGAGACCCAGTACTTC | CASSPLRGQETQYF
TRBJ1-2 | - | TRBV30 | 13 | - | TGTGCCTGGAGTGTAGAGGTAGTCTATGGCTACACCTTC | CAWSVEVVYGYTF
TRBJ2-2 | once | TRBV2 | 11 | - | TGTGCCATCCTGAACACCGGGGAGCTGTTTTTT | CAILNTGELFF
TRBJ1-3 | once | TRBV18 | 13 | - | TGTGCCAGCTCACCTAACTCTGGAAACACCATATATTTT | CASSPNSGNTIYF
TRBJ1-5 | few | TRBV5-8 | 15 | TRBD1 | TGTGCCAGCAGCCTTGGACAGGGCGGCAATCAGCCCCAGCATTTT | CASSLGQGGNQPQHF
TRBJ2-7 | - | TRBV11-2 | 16 | TRBD2 | TGTGCCAGCAGTGTAGAGGCTAGCGGGGGGTTTAGGGAGCAGTACTTC | CASSVEASGGFREQYF
TRBJ2-2 | - | TRBV5-1 | 14 | TRBD2 | TGCGCCAGCAGGGCGGGGGGGACCGCCGGGGAGCTGTTTTTT | CASRAGGTAGELFF
TRBJ1-5 | - | TRBV28 | 13 | TRBD1 | TGTGCCAGCGGACGGGGACAGATCCAGCCCCAGCATTTT | CASGRGQIQPQHF
TRBJ2-7 | - | TRBV5-1 | 15 | TRBD1 | TGCGCCAGCAGCTTGGCCGGGACAGGGGGGTACGAGCAGTACTTC | CASSLAGTGGYEQYF
TRBJ2-7 | - | TRBV6-6 | 14 | - | TGTGCCAGCGGATCTTGGTCGGGGAGCGACGAGCAGTACTTC | CASGSWSGSDEQYF
TRBJ2-7 | - | TRBV9 | 14 | TRBD1 | TGTGCCAGCAGCGTAGGACAGGGTGGCTACGAGCAGTACTTC | CASSVGQGGYEQYF
TRBJ2-1 | - | TRBV5-4 | 19 | TRBD2 | TGTGCCAGCAGCTTGGAAAAGCGGGGGGGCCGAGGTTCCTACAATGAGCAGTTCTTC | CASSLEKRGGRGSYNEQFF
TRBJ2-1 | - | TRBV4-1 | 14 | - | TGCGCCAGCAGCCAAGAGAACGGGGTAACTGAGCAGTTCTTC | CASSQENGVTEQFF
TRBJ1-5 | - | TRBV10-3 | 14 | TRBD1 | TGTGCCTCCAAGGACGGACAGGAGTATCAGCCCCAGCATTTT | CASKDGQEYQPQHF
TRBJ2-1 | - | TRBV4-2 | 15 | - | TGTGCCAGCAGCCAAGAGGCAGGGCGCTACAATGAGCAGTTCTTC | CASSQEAGRYNEQFF
TRBJ1-1 | - | TRBV5-1 | 14 | - | TGCGCCAGCAGCGAAACCCCATCGGACACTGAAGCTTTCTTT | CASSETPSDTEAFF
TRBJ1-6 | - | TRBV2 | 14 | - | TGTGCCAGCGTCCCGGGCCCCGCGGGTTCACCCCTCCACTTT | CASVPGPAGSPLHF
TRBJ1-2 | few | TRBV4-1 | 13 | - | TGCGCCAGCAGCCAAGACAGGGTCTATGGCTACACCTTC | CASSQDRVYGYTF
TRBJ1-1 | once | TRBV6-5 | 13 | - | TGTGCCAGCAGTGTGAGTCTTACAGGGATTGCTTTCTTT | CASSVSLTGIAFF
TRBJ2-5 | once | TRBV9 | 14 | - | TGTGCCAGCAGCGTAGGCGGGGTCATGGAGACCCAGTACTTC | CASSVGGVMETQYF
TRBJ2-7 | - | TRBV28 | 13 | - | TGTGCCAGCAGTCCAACAGGGCGCCACGAGCAGTACTTC | CASSPTGRHEQYF
TRBJ1-2 | - | TRBV21-1 | 14 | - | TGTGCCAGCAGCAAAGTAGACTGGAGAGGGGGCTACACCTTC | CASSKVDWRGGYTF
TRBJ2-5 | once | TRBV19 | 15 | - | TGTGCCAGTAGTATAGACACCAGGGGTTGGGAGACCCAGTACTTC | CASSIDTRGWETQYF
TRBJ2-1 | - | TRBV5-1 | 14 | - | TGCGCCAGCAGGACACTAGACTCCTACAATGAGCAGTTCTTC | CASRTLDSYNEQFF
TRBJ1-1 | - | TRBV28 | 18 | - | TGTGCCAGCAGCCGAGCACACTACCACGTAGGCTTGAACACTGAAGCTTTCTTT | CASSRAHYHVGLNTEAFF
TRBJ1-5 | - | TRBV28 | 16 | - | TGTGCCAGCAGTTTTTCAGGGGCCCATAGCAATCAGCCCCAGCATTTT | CASSFSGAHSNQPQHF
TRBJ1-1 | - | TRBV12-5 | 13 | - | TGTGCTAGTGGTTTGGTAAGAAGACAGAGGGCTTTCTTT | CASGLVRRQRAFF